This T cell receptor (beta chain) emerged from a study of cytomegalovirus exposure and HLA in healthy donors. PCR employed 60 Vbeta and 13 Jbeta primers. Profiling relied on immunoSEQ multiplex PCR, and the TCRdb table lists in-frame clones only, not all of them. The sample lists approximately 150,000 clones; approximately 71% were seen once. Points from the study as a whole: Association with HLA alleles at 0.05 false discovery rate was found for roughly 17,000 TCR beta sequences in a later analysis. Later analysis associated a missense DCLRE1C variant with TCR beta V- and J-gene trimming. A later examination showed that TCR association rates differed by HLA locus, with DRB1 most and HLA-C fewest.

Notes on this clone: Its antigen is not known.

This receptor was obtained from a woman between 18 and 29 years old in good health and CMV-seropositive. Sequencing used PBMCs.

CDR3 in amino acids: CASSPRPSNQPQHF. The CDR3 nucleotides read TGTGCCAGCTCACCCAGGCCGAGCAATCAGCCCCAGCATTTT. The chain combines TRBV18 with TRBJ1-5; no definite D call. The germline V gene encodes CDR1 KGHSH and CDR2 LQKENI. Between the trimmed V and J ends, which lost 3 bases and 1 base, there was a span of 7 bases. The CDR3 totals 14 residues. Supplemented by reference TRBV18 and TRBJ1-5, the full variable domain reads NAGVMQNPRHLVRRRGQEARLRCSPMKGHSHVYWYRQLPEEGLKFMVYLQKENIIDESGMPKERFSAEFPKEGPSILRIQQVVRGDSAAYFCASSPRPSNQPQHFGDGTRLSIL.